The source of this T cell receptor (beta chain) is a study of T cell repertoires in cytomegalovirus infection (dated by TCRdb to between 2017 and 2020). Describing the broader study: Alongside well-studied HLA-B-restricted epitopes, the peptide stimulations were aimed at recently identified HLA-C-restricted CMV epitopes, whose presentation resists viral immunomodulation. Donor HLA type was relevant to the analysis, as public TCR beta signatures indicated carriage of CMV infection together with the matching HLA type. Study-level results and caveats: In both this cohort and an independent roughly 350-donor cohort, the cumulative frequency of public TCR beta family members distinguished carriers of CMV infection plus the relevant HLA type. In the ex vivo response, HLA-C-restricted CMV-specific TCR beta clonotypes were dominant, and in two of eight donors the single most frequent clonotype came from this HLA-C-restricted group.

The sample's treatment or condition, from its label and the paper: in vitro stimulation with specific CMV peptide epitopes to enrich CMV-specific T cells. This clonotype turned up a few times. What this receptor recognizes is not known. One base away there is no much larger clone; base qualities are not given. V is reduced by 5 bases and J by 0 bases, leaving a spacing of 4 bases between them. From cysteine to phenylalanine, the CDR3 is 13 amino acids long. Of the read, only the CDR3 DNA is kept; its 39 bases are in frame from base 1. The CDR1 and CDR2 encoded by the germline V gene (reference sequence) are LNHNV and YYDKDF. Instrument on record: Illumina HiSeq 1500. TCRdb took the public reads, trimmed them with fastp at Q25, ran MiXCR for clone calling and kept in-frame beta chains. When rows share a CDR3 protein, they turn into one entry using the most common DNA and genes. This sample holds about 920,000 distinct CDR3 sequences; about a third were observed only once. Together, the top ten hold about 14% of the sample.

The chain is encoded by TRBV15 joined to TRBJ2-2; the D gene is unclear. Sample: cultured CD8+ T cells from PBMCs, taken from culture after CMV antigen stimulation. The TCR was taken from a human donor in good health (CMV status not recorded). Some clones in this sample may be carry-over from other donors' samples. The nucleotide sequence reads as follows: TGTGCCACCAGCGGATCGAACACCGGGGAGCTGTTTTTT. Its amino acids are CATSGSNTGELFF.